One and the same sample provided the 7 T cell receptor beta chains below, sequenced in a study of T cells in Graves' hyperthyroidism and ophthalmopathy (dated by TCRdb to the late 2010s). The protocol used for the library was multiplex PCR. Instrument used: Illumina HiSeq 2000. Amplification of TCR beta CDR3 regions was carried out from RNA transcripts. The TCR CDR3 was subjected to a first round of RT-PCR using the HTBI primer set and the Qiagen OneStep RT-PCR kit. TCRdb redid the processing of the public reads, applying fastp at Q25 and MiXCR, and retained in-frame beta chains. Rows are unified per CDR3 protein, each entry keeping the most common DNA and genes. The sample profile shows 470,000 or so distinct CDR3 sequences; less than 25% of them were found once. The ten top clones hold about a quarter of the sample. What was sequenced was blood. The receptor set was obtained from a young man with Graves' hyperthyroidism.

This clonotype was recorded once. The V gene is TRBV19, the J gene TRBJ2-2; TRBD2 might be the D (6 bases). V lost 8 bases to trimming and J lost 3 bases, with 16 bases between them. The CDR3 spans 15 residues. From germline, CDR1 is LNHDA and CDR2 SQIVND (reference sequence). The CDR3 nucleotides read TGTGCCAGTCAGCGTCCCGGGAGTGACACCGGGGAGCTGTTTTTT. It codes for CASQRPGSDTGELFF.

There are many counts of this clonotype. The chain joins TRBV20-1 to TRBJ2-7; 7 nucleotides line up with TRBD2. Germline assignment: CDR1 DFQATT and CDR2 SNEGSKA (reference sequence). V lost 0 bases, J lost 4 bases, and 6 bases stayed unmatched. This CDR3 is 14 amino acids long. The CDR3 spells CSARDAGRKYEQYF. CDR3 DNA sequence: TGCAGTGCTAGAGACGCCGGGAGGAAGTACGAGCAGTACTTC.

This clonotype occurred many times. The chain carries TRBV19 and TRBJ1-1; possibly TRBD1 for D (5 bases). CDR1 and CDR2 (germline): LNHDA, SQIVND (reference sequence). The V gene lost 7 bases and the J gene lost 4 bases, with 19 bases spanning the gap. The CDR3 totals 15 residues. CDR3 sequence: CASTDPGRVSTEAFF. Written as DNA, the CDR3 is TGTGCCAGTACCGACCCGGGACGGGTGAGCACTGAAGCTTTCTTT.

This chain links TRBV11-1 with TRBJ1-5, with 7 positions matching TRBD1. Germline loops: CDR1 SGHAT, CDR2 FQDESV (reference sequence). This CDR3 contains 18 residues. V lost 7 bases to trimming and J lost 3 bases; unmatched junction nucleotides: 18. CDR3 DNA: TGTGCCAGCATATTGGCCGGTCAAATAGACAGGGTCAATCAGCCCCAGCATTTT. This translates into CASILAGQIDRVNQPQHF.

In its sample, this clonotype was seen many times. The chain carries TRBV20-1 and TRBJ1-2, with 9 bases aligning to TRBD1. The length of the CDR3 is 14 residues. From germline, CDR1 is DFQATT and CDR2 SNEGSKA (reference sequence). J gave up 2 bases and V 4 bases, and 5 bases lay outside the gene matches. The CDR3 DNA reads TGCAGTGCTACACAGGGGGCGCAGAACTATGGCTACACCTTC. Amino acids: CSATQGAQNYGYTF.

The chain couples TRBV4-2 to TRBJ2-6; weak D call: TRBD1 (6 bases). Trimming removed 0 bases at V and 0 bases at J, with 9 bases between. The germline V gene encodes CDR1 LGHNA and CDR2 YNFKEQ. The CDR3 has 17 residues. This CDR3 reads CASSQDGDNSGANVLTF. In nucleotides, the CDR3 is TGTGCCAGCAGCCAAGACGGGGACAACTCTGGGGCCAACGTCCTGACTTTC.

This clonotype occurred many times. The chain recombines TRBV12-3 or TRBV12-4 with TRBJ1-2, with D hard to call. The length of the CDR3 is 12 residues. The V end lost 7 bases, the J end lost 4 bases, and 10 bases lay between the germline ends. CDR3 amino acids: CASKDDTYGYTF. The DNA of the CDR3 is TGTGCCAGCAAAGATGACACCTATGGCTACACCTTC.